This record concerns one T cell receptor (beta chain) sequence. The antigen is undetermined. The data were taken from a study of T cell responses to AZD1222 COVID-19 vaccine. Study-wide results and limits: Baseline serology detected seropositivity in only six or seven AZD1222 recipients.

Second-dose recipients at about 4 or about 12 weeks were treated as one pooled group. The table came from immunoSEQ multiplex PCR; TCRdb's copy has only in-frame clones and leaves some out. The sample includes 90,000 to 120,000 clones, under 95% of them seen just once. Germline V gene sequence: CDR1 MRHNA, CDR2 SNTAGT. V shed 8 bases and J shed 0 bases, with 16 bases lying between them. There are 15 residues in the CDR3. This receptor was obtained from an adult who received the AZD1222 COVID-19 vaccine. The sequencing here drew on peripheral blood, taken 28 days after the second AZD1222 dose. The rearrangement joins TRBV6-4 to TRBJ1-2; no reliable D call. The chain's CDR3 is CASSEEGGTNYGYTF. The CDR3 DNA follows: TGTGCCAGCTCTGAAGAGGGTGGAACTAACTATGGCTACACCTTC.